These T cell receptor beta chains were read from a single sample in a study of blood T cell repertoires in COVID-19. The data were produced by immunoSEQ multiplex PCR, yet TCRdb's version contains in-frame clones alone and is incomplete. The table includes about 320,000 clones, roughly nine tenths detected once. Material: PBMCs or T cells enriched from blood (not recorded which). These receptors came from a man aged 55 to 69 who had recovered from COVID-19. Both conserved end residues are part of each CDR3. The order of the fields is D gene, J gene, V gene, clone size, CDR3 DNA, CDR3 protein. D genes are given only for firm matches. Expanded clones get a size class; other rows say once, few or many, or leave the size out.

D gene: TRBD2
J gene: TRBJ2-7
V gene: TRBV7-2
clone size: NA
CDR3 DNA: TGTGCCAGCAGCCACGGGACTAGCGGGAGGAGGTACGAGCAGTACTTC
CDR3 protein: CASSHGTSGRRYEQYF

D gene: TRBD2
J gene: TRBJ2-3
V gene: TRBV3-1/TRBV3-2
clone size: few
CDR3 DNA: TGTGCCAGCAGCCAGGCGACTAGCGGGGGCACAGATACGCAGTATTTT
CDR3 protein: CASSQATSGGTDTQYF

D gene: NA
J gene: TRBJ2-5
V gene: TRBV10-1
clone size: NA
CDR3 DNA: TGCGCCAGCAGTGACCCCGTCCAAGAGACCCAGTACTTC
CDR3 protein: CASSDPVQETQYF

D gene: NA
J gene: TRBJ1-4
V gene: TRBV28
clone size: NA
CDR3 DNA: TGTGCCAGCAGTTTAATGAAAGGGGCGAGGAATGAAAAACTGTTTTTT
CDR3 protein: CASSLMKGARNEKLFF

D gene: TRBD2
J gene: TRBJ2-1
V gene: TRBV7-3
clone size: once
CDR3 DNA: TGTGCCAGCAGCTTAACCCGCGGGAGCTCCTACAATGAGCAGTTCTTC
CDR3 protein: CASSLTRGSSYNEQFF

D gene: TRBD1
J gene: TRBJ2-3
V gene: TRBV9
clone size: once
CDR3 DNA: TGTGCCAGCAGCGTCAGGGGGACCACAGATACGCAGTATTTT
CDR3 protein: CASSVRGTTDTQYF

D gene: NA
J gene: TRBJ2-3
V gene: TRBV7-9
clone size: NA
CDR3 DNA: TGTGCCAGCAGCTTAGAATGGGGGCGCACAGATACGCAGTATTTT
CDR3 protein: CASSLEWGRTDTQYF

D gene: TRBD1
J gene: TRBJ2-2
V gene: TRBV11-2
clone size: NA
CDR3 DNA: TGTGCCAGCAGTACACAGGGGGTGGGCACCGGGGAGCTGTTTTTT
CDR3 protein: CASSTQGVGTGELFF

D gene: NA
J gene: TRBJ1-4
V gene: TRBV15
clone size: NA
CDR3 DNA: TGTGCCACCAGCAGTCAGGGCTATAGTGGAAAACTGTTTTTT
CDR3 protein: CATSSQGYSGKLFF

D gene: TRBD1
J gene: TRBJ1-3
V gene: TRBV28
clone size: NA
CDR3 DNA: TGTGCCAGCAGCCTTACAGGGGGTGGAAACACCATATATTTT
CDR3 protein: CASSLTGGGNTIYF

D gene: TRBD1
J gene: TRBJ1-2
V gene: TRBV30
clone size: NA
CDR3 DNA: TGTGCCTGGAGGCCACCGGACAGGAACTATGGCTACACCTTC
CDR3 protein: CAWRPPDRNYGYTF

D gene: TRBD1
J gene: TRBJ2-7
V gene: TRBV28
clone size: NA
CDR3 DNA: TGTGCCAGCAGTCCTCCAGACAGGGGCTCCCCTCACGAGCAGTACTTC
CDR3 protein: CASSPPDRGSPHEQYF

D gene: NA
J gene: TRBJ1-4
V gene: TRBV29-1
clone size: few
CDR3 DNA: TGCAGCGCGGAGGAGGATGAAAAACTGTTTTTT
CDR3 protein: CSAEEDEKLFF

D gene: TRBD2
J gene: TRBJ2-2
V gene: TRBV19
clone size: NA
CDR3 DNA: TGTGCCAGTCGTACTAGCGGGATCAACACCGGGGAGCTGTTTTTT
CDR3 protein: CASRTSGINTGELFF

D gene: NA
J gene: TRBJ1-3
V gene: TRBV11-2
clone size: NA
CDR3 DNA: TGTGCCAGCAGCTTAGGTGGGCTGAACACCATATATTTT
CDR3 protein: CASSLGGLNTIYF

D gene: TRBD1
J gene: TRBJ1-1
V gene: TRBV29-1
clone size: NA
CDR3 DNA: TGCAGCGTGACAGGGTGGGTCACTGAAGCTTTCTTT
CDR3 protein: CSVTGWVTEAFF

D gene: TRBD1
J gene: TRBJ1-5
V gene: TRBV10-3
clone size: NA
CDR3 DNA: TGTGCCATCAGTCGGACAGGGTTCGATAGCAATCAGCCCCAGCATTTT
CDR3 protein: CAISRTGFDSNQPQHF

D gene: NA
J gene: TRBJ2-5
V gene: TRBV5-1
clone size: NA
CDR3 DNA: TGCGCCAGCAGCTTGGATGCCAGGGGCGGTCAAGAGACCCAGTACTTC
CDR3 protein: CASSLDARGGQETQYF

D gene: NA
J gene: TRBJ2-5
V gene: TRBV10-3
clone size: NA
CDR3 DNA: TGTGCCACCAGTTCGGTCCCGCAACAAGAGACCCAGTACTTC
CDR3 protein: CATSSVPQQETQYF

D gene: NA
J gene: TRBJ2-3
V gene: TRBV5-5
clone size: NA
CDR3 DNA: TGTGCCAGCAGCTCTGAGGGGGTTGGGGCAGATACGCAGTATTTT
CDR3 protein: CASSSEGVGADTQYF

D gene: NA
J gene: TRBJ1-3
V gene: TRBV29-1
clone size: NA
CDR3 DNA: TGCAGCGTTGTCTCGCCCAGGGATTCTGGAAACACCATATATTTT
CDR3 protein: CSVVSPRDSGNTIYF

D gene: NA
J gene: TRBJ2-7
V gene: TRBV7-2
clone size: NA
CDR3 DNA: TGTGCCAGCAGCAACCTCCCTACTGGTCACGAGCAGTACTTC
CDR3 protein: CASSNLPTGHEQYF

D gene: NA
J gene: TRBJ1-1
V gene: TRBV7-3
clone size: NA
CDR3 DNA: TGTGCCAGCAGCTTAGCTGTGGGGGGAAAAGCTTTCTTT
CDR3 protein: CASSLAVGGKAFF

D gene: TRBD1
J gene: TRBJ2-2
V gene: TRBV4-2
clone size: NA
CDR3 DNA: TGTGCCAGCAGCCAAGTTTGGCAGGGGGCCGTCGGGGAGCTGTTTTTT
CDR3 protein: CASSQVWQGAVGELFF

D gene: NA
J gene: TRBJ1-2
V gene: TRBV19
clone size: NA
CDR3 DNA: TGTGCCAGTAGTATGCGGGGATCCTTTAACTATGGCTACACCTTC
CDR3 protein: CASSMRGSFNYGYTF

D gene: NA
J gene: TRBJ2-3
V gene: TRBV7-6
clone size: NA
CDR3 DNA: TGTGCCAGCAGCGGCCAACTAGCCCCAAGAGATACGCAGTATTTT
CDR3 protein: CASSGQLAPRDTQYF

D gene: TRBD1
J gene: TRBJ2-3
V gene: TRBV28
clone size: once
CDR3 DNA: TGTGCCAGCAGTTTCGTCGTAGGGGACAGGGGCTCAGATACGCAGTATTTT
CDR3 protein: CASSFVVGDRGSDTQYF

D gene: NA
J gene: TRBJ1-6
V gene: TRBV6-5
clone size: NA
CDR3 DNA: TGTGCCAGCAGTTACTCGAGGCAGTATAATTCACCCCTCCACTTT
CDR3 protein: CASSYSRQYNSPLHF

D gene: NA
J gene: TRBJ2-1
V gene: TRBV20-1
clone size: NA
CDR3 DNA: TGCAGTGCTAGTTCCCCAGGGCCCCATGAGCAGTTCTTC
CDR3 protein: CSASSPGPHEQFF

D gene: NA
J gene: TRBJ1-2
V gene: TRBV11-2
clone size: NA
CDR3 DNA: TGTGCCAGCAGCTTAGATTATCGTAACAGGGCCAATGGCTACACCTTC
CDR3 protein: CASSLDYRNRANGYTF

D gene: TRBD1
J gene: TRBJ1-5
V gene: TRBV5-6
clone size: NA
CDR3 DNA: TGTGCCAGCAGCTTGTCAGGGCAGGGGGATCAGCCCCAGCATTTT
CDR3 protein: CASSLSGQGDQPQHF

D gene: TRBD2
J gene: TRBJ2-7
V gene: TRBV2
clone size: NA
CDR3 DNA: TGTGCCAGCAAGCGGGAAGGGCCATCCTACGAGCAGTACTTC
CDR3 protein: CASKREGPSYEQYF

D gene: NA
J gene: TRBJ1-5
V gene: TRBV30
clone size: NA
CDR3 DNA: TGTGCCTGGAGTGAAGCTGAGACAGCCCAGCATTTT
CDR3 protein: CAWSEAETAQHF

D gene: NA
J gene: TRBJ1-1
V gene: TRBV3-1/TRBV3-2
clone size: NA
CDR3 DNA: TGTGCCAGCAGCCCCCCGACAGTGGACACTGAAGCTTTCTTT
CDR3 protein: CASSPPTVDTEAFF

D gene: NA
J gene: TRBJ2-7
V gene: TRBV5-1
clone size: NA
CDR3 DNA: TGCGCCAGCAGCATGCAGGGCTTTGGTACCTACGAGCAGTACTTC
CDR3 protein: CASSMQGFGTYEQYF

D gene: TRBD1
J gene: TRBJ2-2
V gene: TRBV28
clone size: NA
CDR3 DNA: TGTGCCAGTAACAGGGGGTGGACCGGGGAGCTGTTTTTT
CDR3 protein: CASNRGWTGELFF

D gene: TRBD2
J gene: TRBJ2-3
V gene: TRBV9
clone size: NA
CDR3 DNA: TGTGCCAGCAGCGTAGATCCAGCGGGAGGCTCAGGGACGCAGTATTTT
CDR3 protein: CASSVDPAGGSGTQYF

D gene: NA
J gene: TRBJ1-2
V gene: TRBV28
clone size: NA
CDR3 DNA: TGTGCCAGCAGTTTAGCAGGGAACTATGGCTACACCTTC
CDR3 protein: CASSLAGNYGYTF

D gene: TRBD1
J gene: TRBJ2-7
V gene: TRBV6-5
clone size: NA
CDR3 DNA: TGTGCCAGCAGTTATGTGACAGGGACCTACGAGCAGTACTTC
CDR3 protein: CASSYVTGTYEQYF

D gene: NA
J gene: TRBJ2-5
V gene: TRBV11-2
clone size: once
CDR3 DNA: TGTGCCAGCAGCTTAGATCGGGGATCTATCTCGGAGACCCAGTACTTC
CDR3 protein: CASSLDRGSISETQYF

D gene: TRBD2
J gene: TRBJ2-1
V gene: TRBV18
clone size: NA
CDR3 DNA: TGTGCCAGCTCACCACAGGCTAGCGGGGGCCAAGGCTCCTACAATGAGCAGTTCTTC
CDR3 protein: CASSPQASGGQGSYNEQFF

D gene: NA
J gene: TRBJ2-5
V gene: TRBV5-1
clone size: NA
CDR3 DNA: TGCGCCAGCAGCCTGGGAGTTCCCTCCGAGACCCAGTACTTC
CDR3 protein: CASSLGVPSETQYF

D gene: TRBD1
J gene: TRBJ1-4
V gene: TRBV5-1
clone size: NA
CDR3 DNA: TGCGCCAGCAGCATGGACGGACAGGGGGGTGAAAAACTGTTTTTT
CDR3 protein: CASSMDGQGGEKLFF

D gene: TRBD1
J gene: TRBJ2-2
V gene: TRBV5-4
clone size: NA
CDR3 DNA: TGTGCCAGCAGGAGGGGGACAGCGAACACCGGGGAGCTGTTTTTT
CDR3 protein: CASRRGTANTGELFF

D gene: NA
J gene: TRBJ1-6
V gene: TRBV2
clone size: NA
CDR3 DNA: TGTGCCAGCAGTGAGGAGAGGGGGAGAGCTTCACCCCTCCACTTT
CDR3 protein: CASSEERGRASPLHF

D gene: NA
J gene: TRBJ1-1
V gene: TRBV29-1
clone size: few
CDR3 DNA: TGCAGCGTTACCCCACAGGGTGGCACTGAAGCTTTCTTT
CDR3 protein: CSVTPQGGTEAFF